The 9 T cell receptor beta chains reported below all come from one sample, sequenced in a study of cytomegalovirus exposure and HLA in healthy donors. The PCR ran on 60 Vbeta and 13 Jbeta primers. Here immunoSEQ multiplex PCR was the method, and the copy in TCRdb shows in-frame clones only, minus some. The repertoire consists of 150,000 to 200,000 clones, with around 87% occurring once and the leading ten covering roughly 1.8%. Sequences were obtained from PBMCs. These receptors were obtained from a young woman in good health and CMV-seronegative.

V and J are TRBV28 and TRBJ2-2; a weak D match, TRBD2 (6 bases). CDR1 and CDR2 (germline): MDHEN, SYDVKM. This CDR3 comprises 15 residues. The ends were cut back, 7 bases at V and 6 bases at J, with 18 bases in the middle. The DNA for the CDR3 is TGTGCCAGCACCCCCGCCGGCAGGGAGGCCGGGGAGCTGTTTTTT. Translating it yields CASTPAGREAGELFF.

The chain couples TRBV30 to TRBJ2-3; TRBD2 aligns across 9 bases. V shed 7 bases and J 3 bases; nucleotides not matched to a gene: 8. The V gene's germline CDR1 is GTSNPN and CDR2 SVGIG (reference sequence). CDR3 size: 14 residues. This chain's CDR3 is CALKIAGATDTQYF. CDR3 coding DNA: TGTGCCTTAAAAATAGCGGGGGCTACAGATACGCAGTATTTT.

The V call is TRBV19, the J call TRBJ1-5; 10 bases align to TRBD1. This CDR3 spans 15 amino acids. The germline gives CDR1 LNHDA, CDR2 SQIVND (reference sequence). The ends lost 7 bases at V and 6 bases at J; junction bases unmatched: 9. The CDR3 sequence: CASTQGTGVGQPQHF. CDR3 DNA sequence: TGTGCCAGTACACAGGGGACAGGGGTCGGTCAGCCCCAGCATTTT.

The table lists this clone with a count of one. V gene TRBV29-1 combines with J gene TRBJ2-7; 10 bases line up with TRBD1. The CDR3 is 13 amino acids. Germline V gene sequence: CDR1 SQVTM, CDR2 ANQGSEA. V shed 6 bases, J shed 1 base, and the junction held 3 bases outside the gene matches. The CDR3 nucleotides are TGCAGCGTCAGACAGGGGGCATCCTACGAGCAGTACTTC. Translated, it gives CSVRQGASYEQYF.

This clone has a handful of counts. The rearrangement links TRBV5-1 to TRBJ2-3, with 9 bases aligning to TRBD2. This CDR3 has 14 amino acids. Germline V gene data show CDR1 as SGHRS and CDR2 as YFSETQ. V lost 3 bases, J lost 3 bases, and 2 bases stayed unmatched. The DNA for the CDR3 is TGCGCCAGCAGCTCCCTAGCGGGGACAGATACGCAGTATTTT. This encodes CASSSLAGTDTQYF.

This clone was counted once. The CDR3: CASSGTSGGAGETQYF. The CDR3 DNA reads as TGTGCCAGCAGCGGGACTAGCGGGGGGGCAGGAGAGACCCAGTACTTC. The chain joins TRBV6-6 to TRBJ2-5; 16 bases agree with TRBD2. Germline trimming cut 6 bases from V and 4 bases from J; bases unmatched to any gene: 5. CDR1 and CDR2 from the germline V gene are MNHNY and SVGAGI (reference sequence). The CDR3 consists of 16 residues.

Note on this clone: The DNA is omitted, as the CDR3 cannot be located on it reliably, and the CDR3 follows TCRdb's listing. V is TRBV21-1 and J is TRBJ1-3; the D call of TRBD1 is as the table states it, not checked on the DNA. TRBV21-1 is marked as a pseudogene. The CDR3 length equals 18 residues, ends included. The CDR3 spells CASSKGAIFWASGNTIYF.

CDR3 in DNA: TGTGCCTGGAAGGGACAGGGGGCTACTGAAGCTTTCTTT. It codes for CAWKGQGATEAFF. This chain uses TRBV30 with TRBJ1-1; 12 bases map to TRBD1. With V trimmed by 4 bases and J by 5 bases, 2 bases remained unmatched. The CDR3 runs 13 residues. Germline CDR1 and CDR2: GTSNPN and SVGIG (reference sequence). Combining the CDR3 with reference TRBV30 and TRBJ1-1 gives the whole variable domain SQTIHQWPATLVQPVGSPLSLECTVEGTSNPNLYWYRQAAGRGLQLLFYSVGIGQISSEVPQNLSASRPQDRQFILSSKKLLLSDSGFYLCAWKGQGATEAFFGQGTRLTVV.

The chain is built from TRBV5-1 and TRBJ2-5, with a weak D call TRBD2 (5 bases). Germline V gives CDR1 SGHRS, CDR2 YFSETQ. The V gene lost 2 bases and the J gene lost 3 bases, with 8 bases spanning the gap. The CDR3 is 13 amino acids. CDR3 nucleotide sequence: TGCGCCAGCAGCTTTACCGGGGAAGAGACCCAGTACTTC. As protein: CASSFTGEETQYF.